One and the same sample provided the 5 T cell receptor beta chains below, sequenced in a study of early T cells in non-severe SARS-CoV-2 infection. TCRdb re-called the 5' RACE reads through MiXCR, storing one row per CDR3 protein. The sample has over 50,000 distinct CDR3 sequences, around 8% seen once. Sequencing used whole blood. Receptors originate from an adult who was a healthcare worker with PCR-confirmed SARS-CoV-2 infection or an uninfected control (not recorded which).

There are a few counts of this clonotype. The V gene is TRBV13, the J gene TRBJ2-7, with D possibly being TRBD1 (5 bases). This CDR3 is built from 14 residues. Germline CDR1 reads PRHDT; CDR2 reads FYEKMQ (reference sequence). Between the trimmed V and J ends, which lost 4 bases and 2 bases, there was a span of 12 bases. CDR3 in amino acids: CASSSKTVTYEQYF. As DNA, the CDR3 is TGTGCCAGCAGCTCCAAGACAGTCACCTACGAGCAGTACTTC.

About this clonotype: A much larger clone sits a single nucleotide away, making a read error possible. The rearrangement links TRBV5-1 to TRBJ1-1, with TRBD1 matching over 7 bases. J gave up 6 bases and V 4 bases, and 9 bases lay outside the gene matches. Germline CDR1 and CDR2: SGHRS and YFSETQ. The CDR3 extends over 14 amino acids. The CDR3, as DNA: TGCGCCAGCAGCACCCAGGGGGATTCCGCTGAAGCTTTCTTT. Its protein is CASSTQGDSAEAFF.

There are a few counts of this clonotype. The gene calls are TRBV12-3 or TRBV12-4 and TRBJ2-2; TRBD1 matches at 12 bases. With V trimmed by 6 bases and J by 5 bases, 7 bases remained unmatched. This CDR3 spans 16 amino acids. The chain's CDR3 is CASSLSGQGATGELFF. CDR3 bases: TGTGCCAGCAGCCTTTCGGGACAGGGGGCGACCGGGGAGCTGTTTTTT.

The gene calls are TRBV7-2 and TRBJ1-2; perhaps TRBD1 as D (6 bases). Germline CDR1 reads SGHTA; CDR2 reads FQGNSA. The CDR3 sequence is 16 residues long. Trimming cost V 6 bases and J 5 bases, with 22 bases left between them. CDR3 in amino acids: CASSPKSSGGAYGYTF. CDR3 in DNA: TGTGCCAGCAGTCCTAAATCCTCCGGGGGCGCGTATGGCTACACCTTC.

V gene TRBV30 combines with J gene TRBJ1-1; 7 positions agree with TRBD1. J gave up 4 bases and V 0 bases, and 2 bases lay outside the gene matches. Germline V gene data show CDR1 as GTSNPN and CDR2 as SVGIG (reference sequence). The CDR3 consists of 13 residues. DNA of the CDR3: TGTGCCTGGAGTGTGTCAGGGGGCACTGAAGCTTTCTTT. It yields the protein CAWSVSGGTEAFF.